The 8 T cell receptor beta chains below were found in one sample sequenced in a study of blood T cell repertoires in COVID-19. Some clones are missing from TCRdb's copy, which holds only in-frame ones; the method was immunoSEQ multiplex PCR. Of 210,000 or so clones in the sample, 90% were seen once. The sample comprised peripheral blood. The receptor source for this set is a man aged 25-45 years with COVID-19, enrolled during active disease.

The chain joins TRBV19 to TRBJ1-1, with 8 bases fitting TRBD1. CDR1 and CDR2 (germline): LNHDA, SQIVND (reference sequence). This CDR3 region has 13 residues. J lost 5 bases, V lost 9 bases, and 8 bases had no gene match. The CDR3 region is CASSNRGRTEAFF. CDR3 bases: TGTGCCAGCTCAAACAGGGGGAGAACTGAAGCTTTCTTT.

The V and J genes are TRBV6-1 and TRBJ1-2, with a possible D match to TRBD1 (5 bases). Germline V gives CDR1 MNHNS, CDR2 SASEGT. This CDR3 region has 14 residues. Trimming removed 3 bases at V and 4 bases at J, with 12 bases between. This CDR3 reads CASSEGGVLYGYTF. CDR3 DNA sequence: TGTGCCAGCAGTGAGGGGGGGGTCCTCTATGGCTACACCTTC.

CDR3 bases: TGTGCCAGCAGTTTAATGGGGACAGGGGTTGGGGCCAATCAGCCCCAGCATTTT. The encoded protein is CASSLMGTGVGANQPQHF. The V call is TRBV28, the J call TRBJ1-5; 10 bases fit TRBD1. CDR1 and CDR2 (germline): MDHEN, SYDVKM. This CDR3 comprises 18 residues. Trimming took 2 bases from V and 3 from J; bases not matched to a gene: 10. The whole variable domain, filled in from reference TRBV28 and TRBJ1-5, reads DVKVTQSSRYLVKRTGEKVFLECVQDMDHENMFWYRQDPGLGLRLIYFSYDVKMKEKGDIPEGYSVSREKKERFSLILESASTNQTSMYLCASSLMGTGVGANQPQHFGDGTRLSIL.

The chain has TRBV6-5 and TRBJ1-1, with 10 bases identical to TRBD1. The CDR3 length is 14 residues. Germline V lookup: CDR1 MNHEY, CDR2 SVGAGI. V lost 6 bases, J lost 5 bases, and 6 bases stayed unmatched. The CDR3 sequence is CASRGDRGGTEAFF. The CDR3 nucleotides read TGTGCCAGCAGAGGGGACAGGGGAGGGACTGAAGCTTTCTTT.

This chain joins TRBV2 and TRBJ1-5, with 7 nucleotides matching TRBD1. Unmatched junction bases numbered 6, after V lost 4 bases and J lost 0 bases. The CDR3 has 16 amino acids. Germline-derived CDR1 and CDR2 are SNHLY and FYNNEI. CDR3 protein: CASSGTQGYSNQPQHF. Written as DNA, the CDR3 is TGTGCCAGCAGTGGGACACAGGGGTATAGCAATCAGCCCCAGCATTTT. Full variable domain (missing parts from reference TRBV2 and TRBJ1-5): EPEVTQTPSHQVTQMGQEVILRCVPISNHLYFYWYRQILGQKVEFLVSFYNNEISEKSEIFDDQFSVERPDGSNFTLKIRSTKLEDSAMYFCASSGTQGYSNQPQHFGDGTRLSIL.

Concerning this clone itself: The junction departs from the called germline gene at one end, perhaps through a read error. This chain links TRBV11-2 with TRBJ2-7; the match to TRBD1 covers 9 bases. Germline CDR1 reads SGHAT; CDR2 reads FQNNGV. The CDR3 totals 17 residues. CDR3 sequence reads: CASSTRDRVYGWLRATF. For the CDR3, the DNA is TGTGCCAGCAGCACCAGGGACAGGGTGTACGGCTGGTTACGAGCAACCTTC.

The V gene is TRBV5-1, the J gene TRBJ2-1; D remains ambiguous. This CDR3 has 16 amino acids. V was cut by 0 bases and J by 1 base, with 11 bases left in between. CDR1 is SGHRS and CDR2 is YFSETQ in the germline V gene. The CDR3: CASSLVARNSYNEQFF. CDR3 DNA: TGCGCCAGCAGCTTGGTTGCGAGGAATTCCTACAATGAGCAGTTCTTC.

The V call is TRBV5-1, the J call TRBJ2-2; no definite D call. Germline CDR1 is SGHRS and CDR2 is YFSETQ. V lost 5 bases and J 0 bases, leaving 8 bases between the germline ends. This CDR3 is 14 amino acids long. CDR3 nucleotides: TGCGCCAGCAGTTTCGACACGAACACCGGGGAGCTGTTTTTT. Translating it yields CASSFDTNTGELFF.